These 18 T cell receptor beta chains originate from one sample sequenced in a study of long-term antiretroviral therapy in people with HIV. Samples were assayed with immunoSEQ v3.0 at survey level. Clones were read by immunoSEQ multiplex PCR, and TCRdb kept only the in-frame ones, dropping some. The sample holds over 15,000 clones, approximately 92% seen once. The source material was unsorted PBMCs, sampled 4.2 years after starting antiretroviral therapy. The receptors derive from a man between 45 and 60 years old with HIV.

This clone was observed once. The J gene is TRBJ2-7, the V gene TRBV6-1, with 8 bases that match TRBD1. After removal of 0 bases from V and 5 bases from J, the junction contained 6 bases not matched to a gene. The CDR3 extends over 15 amino acids. Germline values: CDR1 MNHNS, CDR2 SASEGT. CDR3 nucleotide sequence: TGTGCCAGCAGTGAAGCGCCGGACAGGGCAGACGAGCAGTACTTC. Translating gives CASSEAPDRADEQYF.

The J gene is TRBJ1-2, the V gene TRBV15; 8 nucleotides match TRBD1. Germline CDR1 and CDR2: LNHNV and YYDKDF (reference sequence). The J segment lost 8 bases and the V segment lost 5 bases, leaving 7 bases of the junction unmatched. The CDR3 length is 13 residues. The CDR3 loop is CATSSGQGRGYTF. The CDR3 DNA sequence: TGTGCCACCAGCTCTGGACAGGGTCGGGGCTACACCTTC. Full variable domain (remainder filled in from reference TRBV15 and TRBJ1-2): DAMVIQNPRYQVTQFGKPVTLSCSQTLNHNVMYWYQQKSSQAPKLLFHYYDKDFNNEADTPDNFQSRRPNTSFCFLDIRSPGLGDTAMYLCATSSGQGRGYTFGSGTRLTVV.

The V gene is TRBV10-2, the J gene TRBJ2-3; no clear D gene. Trimming shortened V by 5 bases and J by 5 bases, and 11 bases separated the two germline ends. The length of the CDR3 is 13 residues. Germline CDR1 and CDR2: WSHSY and SAAADI. CDR3 sequence reads: CASSIHWRDTQYF. The DNA for the CDR3 is TGCGCCAGCAGTATCCACTGGCGAGATACGCAGTATTTT.

The CDR3 here is CASSEAGAQTYEQYF. The CDR3 coding sequence is TGTGCCAGCAGTGAAGCGGGGGCACAAACCTACGAGCAGTACTTC. The rearrangement joins TRBV6-1 to TRBJ2-7; maybe TRBD1 (6 bases). The germline CDR1 and CDR2 sequences are MNHNS and SASEGT. This CDR3 has 15 residues. V lost 0 bases to trimming and J lost 2 bases, with 11 bases between them.

This chain uses TRBV19 with TRBJ1-2, with D unresolved. V lost 3 bases and J 6 bases, leaving 14 bases between the germline ends. Germline V lookup: CDR1 LNHDA, CDR2 SQIVND (reference sequence). The CDR3 runs 14 residues. The CDR3 nucleotides read TGTGCCAGTAGTATTCGGTTACCGCGGGATGGCTACACCTTC. Translation gives CASSIRLPRDGYTF.

This sequence joins TRBV9 and TRBJ2-3, with 9 bases fitting TRBD2. The V segment lost 0 bases and the J segment 2 bases; nucleotides outside the gene matches: 10. CDR3 length: 18 amino acids. Per germline, CDR1 SGDLS and CDR2 YYNGEE. This CDR3 reads CASSVVGSGGPSTDTQYF. CDR3 in DNA: TGTGCCAGCAGCGTAGTGGGTAGCGGGGGCCCGTCCACAGATACGCAGTATTTT.

This rearrangement joins TRBV27 to TRBJ1-1; D gene uncertain. V was trimmed by 2 bases and J by 5 bases, leaving 9 bases between them. The CDR3 consists of 13 residues. Germline CDR1 reads MNHEY; CDR2 reads SMNVEV (reference sequence). Written as DNA, the CDR3 is TGTGCCAGCAGTTTACCAGGCGAGACTGAAGCTTTCTTT. Amino acid sequence: CASSLPGETEAFF.

This chain connects TRBV28 to TRBJ1-2, with 10 bases that match TRBD1. Germline CDR1 MDHEN, CDR2 SYDVKM. With V trimmed by 6 bases and J by 6 bases, 4 bases remained unmatched. The CDR3 totals 13 residues. CDR3 protein: CASRGQGIDGYTF. DNA of the CDR3: TGTGCCAGCAGGGGACAGGGGATAGATGGCTACACCTTC.

The V call is TRBV28, the J call TRBJ2-4; D is tentatively TRBD1 or TRBD2 (5 bases each). The V and J ends lost 7 bases and 5 bases respectively, with 12 bases between them. The CDR3 runs 13 residues. CDR1 MDHEN and CDR2 SYDVKM come from the germline V gene. CDR3 coding DNA: TGTGCCAGCACACGCAGGGACCAAAACATTCAGTACTTC. This gives the protein CASTRRDQNIQYF.

The chain couples TRBV6-5 to TRBJ2-7, with D tentatively TRBD2 (5 bases). In germline, CDR1 is MNHEY, CDR2 SVGAGI. The CDR3 is 13 residues long. V lost 5 bases and J lost 5, with 13 bases in between. CDR3 in DNA: TGTGCCAGCAGTCCGAACGGGGTAGACGAGCAGTACTTC. Protein: CASSPNGVDEQYF.

The chain combines TRBV6-5 with TRBJ1-2; D is undetermined. The CDR3 has 13 residues. Germline V CDR1 and CDR2: MNHEY, SVGAGI. The CDR3 is CASEDRPSYGYTF. The CDR3 region has the DNA TGTGCTTCGGAGGACCGCCCTAGCTATGGCTACACCTTC.

The chain has TRBV19 and TRBJ1-1; 10 bases are a match to TRBD1. The V segment lost 3 bases and the J segment 1 base; nucleotides outside the gene matches: 2. CDR3 length: 15 residues. Germline V gives CDR1 LNHDA, CDR2 SQIVND (reference sequence). The CDR3 loop reads CASSMGQGKNTEAFF. DNA of the CDR3: TGTGCCAGTAGTATGGGACAGGGGAAGAACACTGAAGCTTTCTTT.

The genes are TRBV27 and TRBJ1-2; D is perhaps TRBD1 (6 bases). In germline, CDR1 is MNHEY, CDR2 SMNVEV (reference sequence). V gave up 1 base and J gave up 3 bases, with 9 bases separating them. The CDR3 sequence is 14 residues long. For the CDR3, the DNA is TGTGCCAGCAGTTTATTGGGACAATACTATGGCTACACCTTC. Amino acid sequence: CASSLLGQYYGYTF.

The CDR3 loop is CASSYSGGIWGYTF. CDR3 nucleotides: TGTGCCAGCAGTTACTCCGGCGGAATATGGGGCTACACCTTC. This chain uses TRBV6-5 with TRBJ1-2; D call uncertain. CDR3 size: 14 residues. Trimming removed 0 bases at V and 8 bases at J, with 13 bases between. Germline values: CDR1 MNHEY, CDR2 SVGAGI.

The J gene is TRBJ2-1, the V gene TRBV5-4, with TRBD2 matching 8 bases. From germline, CDR1 is SGHNT and CDR2 YYREEE (reference sequence). This CDR3 is built from 18 residues. With 4 bases clipped from V and 5 bases from J, the junction kept 17 bases outside the gene matches. CDR3 sequence reads: CASSQEPAGRGAHNEQFF. In DNA form, the CDR3 reads TGTGCCAGCAGCCAGGAGCCCGCGGGGCGGGGGGCCCACAATGAGCAGTTCTTC.

J is TRBJ1-4 and V is TRBV6-5; 8 bases are a match to TRBD1. The CDR3 extends over 15 amino acids. Per the germline V gene, CDR1 is MNHEY and CDR2 is SVGAGI. V gave up 2 bases and J gave up 10 bases; unmatched junction bases: 9. CDR3 coding DNA: TGTGCCAGCAGTTACACCGGACAGGGTAAAACAAAACTGTTTTTT. This encodes CASSYTGQGKTKLFF.

The chain couples TRBV28 to TRBJ1-2, with a tentative D call TRBD1 (6 bases). Trimming cost V 2 bases and J 2 bases, with 9 bases left between them. Germline V CDR1 and CDR2: MDHEN, SYDVKM. The CDR3 contains 14 residues. This CDR3 is CASSLQDRNYGYTF. In DNA form, the CDR3 reads TGTGCCAGCAGTTTACAGGACAGAAACTATGGCTACACCTTC.

The chain joins TRBV10-3 to TRBJ2-3; TRBD1 is a possible D gene (6 bases). V was shortened by 0 bases and J by 2 bases, with 12 bases between the two germline ends. The CDR3 extends over 16 amino acids. The germline gives CDR1 ENHRY, CDR2 SYGVKD. For the CDR3, the DNA is TGTGCCATCAGTGAGTCTGGCAGGGGAAACACAGATACGCAGTATTTT. Residues: CAISESGRGNTDTQYF.